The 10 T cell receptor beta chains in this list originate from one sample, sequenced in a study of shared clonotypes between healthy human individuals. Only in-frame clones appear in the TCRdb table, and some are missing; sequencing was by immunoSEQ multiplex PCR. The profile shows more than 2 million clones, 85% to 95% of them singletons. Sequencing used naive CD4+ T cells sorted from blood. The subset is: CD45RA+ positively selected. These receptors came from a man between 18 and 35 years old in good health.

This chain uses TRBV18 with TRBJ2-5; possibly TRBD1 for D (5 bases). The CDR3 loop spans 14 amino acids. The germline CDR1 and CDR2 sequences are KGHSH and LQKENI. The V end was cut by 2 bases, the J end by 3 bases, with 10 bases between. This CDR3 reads CASSPRGPKETQYF. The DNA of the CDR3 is TGTGCCAGCTCACCAAGGGGTCCGAAAGAGACCCAGTACTTC.

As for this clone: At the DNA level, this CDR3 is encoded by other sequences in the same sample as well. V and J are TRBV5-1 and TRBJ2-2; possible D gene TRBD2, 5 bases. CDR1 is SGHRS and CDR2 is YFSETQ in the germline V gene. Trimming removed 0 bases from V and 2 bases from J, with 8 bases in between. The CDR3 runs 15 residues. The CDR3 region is CASSLGTGNTGELFF. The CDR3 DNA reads TGCGCCAGCAGCTTGGGGACGGGAAACACCGGGGAGCTGTTTTTT.

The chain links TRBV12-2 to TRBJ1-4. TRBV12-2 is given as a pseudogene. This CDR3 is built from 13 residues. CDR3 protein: CASRLWEAPQVLF. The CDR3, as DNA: TGTGCAAGTCGCTTATGGGAGGCCCCCCAAGTTCTTTTT.

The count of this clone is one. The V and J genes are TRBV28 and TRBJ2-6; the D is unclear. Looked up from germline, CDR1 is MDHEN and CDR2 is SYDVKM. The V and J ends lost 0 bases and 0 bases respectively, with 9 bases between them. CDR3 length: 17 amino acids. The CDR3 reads CASSLWPTVSGANVLTF. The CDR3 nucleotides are TGTGCCAGCAGTTTATGGCCGACGGTCTCTGGGGCCAACGTCCTGACTTTC.

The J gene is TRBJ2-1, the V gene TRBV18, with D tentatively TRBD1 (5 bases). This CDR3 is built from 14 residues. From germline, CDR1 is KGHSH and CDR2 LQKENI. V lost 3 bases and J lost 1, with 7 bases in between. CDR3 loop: CASSPGRSYNEQFF. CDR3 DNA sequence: TGTGCCAGCTCACCGGGGCGGTCCTACAATGAGCAGTTCTTC.

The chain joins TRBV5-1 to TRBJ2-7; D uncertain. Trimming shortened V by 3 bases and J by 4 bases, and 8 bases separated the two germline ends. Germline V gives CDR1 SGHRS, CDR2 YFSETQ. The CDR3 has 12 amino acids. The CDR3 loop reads CASSSGDYEQYF. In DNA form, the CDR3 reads TGCGCCAGCAGCTCCGGTGATTACGAGCAGTACTTC.

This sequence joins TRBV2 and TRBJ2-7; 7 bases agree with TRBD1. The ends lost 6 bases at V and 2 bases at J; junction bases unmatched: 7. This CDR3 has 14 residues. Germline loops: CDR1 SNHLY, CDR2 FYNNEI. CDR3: CASSLQGTPYEQYF. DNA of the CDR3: TGTGCCAGCAGCTTACAGGGGACACCCTACGAGCAGTACTTC.

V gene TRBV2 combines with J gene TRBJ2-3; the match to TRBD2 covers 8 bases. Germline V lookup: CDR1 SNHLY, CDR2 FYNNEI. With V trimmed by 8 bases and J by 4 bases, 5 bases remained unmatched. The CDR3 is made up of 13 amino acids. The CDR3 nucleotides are TGTGCCAGCCTACGGGAGGGCCCAGATACGCAGTATTTT. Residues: CASLREGPDTQYF. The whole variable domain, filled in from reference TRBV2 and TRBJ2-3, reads EPEVTQTPSHQVTQMGQEVILRCVPISNHLYFYWYRQILGQKVEFLVSFYNNEISEKSEIFDDQFSVERPDGSNFTLKIRSTKLEDSAMYFCASLREGPDTQYFGPGTRLTVL.

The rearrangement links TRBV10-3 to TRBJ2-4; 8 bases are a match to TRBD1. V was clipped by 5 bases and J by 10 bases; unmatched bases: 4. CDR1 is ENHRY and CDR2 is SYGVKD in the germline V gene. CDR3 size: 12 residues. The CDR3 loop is CAISPDRVIQYF. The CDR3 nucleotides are TGTGCCATCAGTCCGGACAGGGTGATTCAGTACTTC.

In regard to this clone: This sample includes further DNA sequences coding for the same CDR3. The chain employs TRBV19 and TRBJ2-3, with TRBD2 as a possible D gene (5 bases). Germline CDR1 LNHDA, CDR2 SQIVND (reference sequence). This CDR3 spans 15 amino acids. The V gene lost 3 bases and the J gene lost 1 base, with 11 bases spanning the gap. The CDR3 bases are TGTGCCAGTAGTATTGCGGGCCTTGGCACAGATACGCAGTATTTT. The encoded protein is CASSIAGLGTDTQYF.